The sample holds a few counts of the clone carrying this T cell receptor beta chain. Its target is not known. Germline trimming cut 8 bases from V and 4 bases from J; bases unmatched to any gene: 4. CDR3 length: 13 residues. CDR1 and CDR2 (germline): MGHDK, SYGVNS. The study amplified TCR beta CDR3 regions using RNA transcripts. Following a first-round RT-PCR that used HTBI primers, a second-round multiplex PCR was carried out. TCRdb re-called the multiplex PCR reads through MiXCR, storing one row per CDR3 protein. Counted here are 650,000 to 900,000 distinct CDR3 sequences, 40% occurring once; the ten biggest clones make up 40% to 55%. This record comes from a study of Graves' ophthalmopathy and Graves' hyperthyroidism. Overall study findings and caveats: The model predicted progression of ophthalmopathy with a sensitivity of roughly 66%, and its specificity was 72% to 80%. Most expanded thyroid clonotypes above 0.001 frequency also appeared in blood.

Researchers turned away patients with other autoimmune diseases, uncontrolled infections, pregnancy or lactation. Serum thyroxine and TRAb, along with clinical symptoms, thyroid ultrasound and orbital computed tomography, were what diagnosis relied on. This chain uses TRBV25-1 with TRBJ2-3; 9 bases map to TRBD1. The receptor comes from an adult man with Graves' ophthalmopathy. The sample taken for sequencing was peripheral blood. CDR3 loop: CASGQGSADTQYF. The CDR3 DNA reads TGTGCCAGCGGACAGGGGAGCGCAGATACGCAGTATTTT.